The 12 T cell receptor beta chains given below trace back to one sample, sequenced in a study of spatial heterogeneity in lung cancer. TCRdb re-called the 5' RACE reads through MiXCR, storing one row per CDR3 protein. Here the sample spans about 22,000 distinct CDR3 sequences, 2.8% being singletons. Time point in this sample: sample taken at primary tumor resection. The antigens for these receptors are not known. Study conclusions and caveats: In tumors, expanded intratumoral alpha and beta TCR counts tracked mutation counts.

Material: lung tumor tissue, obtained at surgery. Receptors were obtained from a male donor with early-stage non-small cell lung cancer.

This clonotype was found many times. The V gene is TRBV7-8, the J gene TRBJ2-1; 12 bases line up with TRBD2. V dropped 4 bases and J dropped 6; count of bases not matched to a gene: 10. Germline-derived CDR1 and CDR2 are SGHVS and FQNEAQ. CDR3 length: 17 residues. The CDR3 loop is CASSWASGRAMGNEQFF. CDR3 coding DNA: TGTGCCAGCAGCTGGGCTAGCGGGAGGGCCATGGGCAATGAGCAGTTCTTC.

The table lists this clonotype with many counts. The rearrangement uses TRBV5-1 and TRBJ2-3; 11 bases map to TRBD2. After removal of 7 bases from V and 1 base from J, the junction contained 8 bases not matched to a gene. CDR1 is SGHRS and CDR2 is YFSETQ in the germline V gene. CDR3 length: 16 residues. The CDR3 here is CASGSPSGGRTDTQYF. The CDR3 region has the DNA TGCGCCAGCGGCTCTCCTAGCGGGGGGCGCACAGATACGCAGTATTTT.

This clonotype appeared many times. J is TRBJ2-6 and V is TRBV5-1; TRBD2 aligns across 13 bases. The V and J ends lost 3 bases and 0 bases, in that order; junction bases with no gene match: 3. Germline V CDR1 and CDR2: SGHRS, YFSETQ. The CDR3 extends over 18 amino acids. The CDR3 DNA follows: TGCGCCAGCAGCTGGGGGACTAGCGGGAACTCTGGGGCCAACGTCCTGACTTTC. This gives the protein CASSWGTSGNSGANVLTF.

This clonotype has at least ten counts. The CDR3 spells CASRKTDRDTQYF. For the CDR3, the DNA is TGTGCCAGCAGGAAAACCGATCGGGATACGCAGTATTTT. This rearrangement joins TRBV27 to TRBJ2-3, with D hard to call. The CDR3 consists of 13 residues. The V end was cut by 6 bases, the J end by 6 bases, with 13 bases between. Looked up from germline, CDR1 is MNHEY and CDR2 is SMNVEV (reference sequence).

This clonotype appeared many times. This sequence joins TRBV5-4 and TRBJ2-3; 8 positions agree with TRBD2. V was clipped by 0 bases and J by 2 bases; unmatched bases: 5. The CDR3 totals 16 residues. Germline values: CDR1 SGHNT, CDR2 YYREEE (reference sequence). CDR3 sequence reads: CASSLGWREDTDTQYF. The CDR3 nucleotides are TGTGCCAGCAGCTTGGGTTGGCGGGAGGACACAGATACGCAGTATTTT.

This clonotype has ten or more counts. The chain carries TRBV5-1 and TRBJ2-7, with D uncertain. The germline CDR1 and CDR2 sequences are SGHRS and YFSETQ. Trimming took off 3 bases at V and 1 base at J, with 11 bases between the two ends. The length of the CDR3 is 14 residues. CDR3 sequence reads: CASSWGIPSYEQYF. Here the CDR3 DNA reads TGCGCCAGCAGCTGGGGTATTCCATCCTACGAGCAGTACTTC.

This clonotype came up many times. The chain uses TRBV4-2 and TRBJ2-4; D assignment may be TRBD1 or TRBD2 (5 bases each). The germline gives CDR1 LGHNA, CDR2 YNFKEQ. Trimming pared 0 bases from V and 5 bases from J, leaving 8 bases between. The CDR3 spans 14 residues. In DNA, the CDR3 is TGTGCCAGCAGCCAAGATATGGGGGAAAACATTCAGTACTTC. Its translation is CASSQDMGENIQYF.

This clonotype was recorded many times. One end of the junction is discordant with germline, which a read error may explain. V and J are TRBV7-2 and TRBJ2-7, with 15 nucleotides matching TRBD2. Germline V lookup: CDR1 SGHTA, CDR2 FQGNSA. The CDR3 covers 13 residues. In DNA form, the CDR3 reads TGTGCCAGCAGCTTACTCGGACTAGCGGGAGGGAACTTC. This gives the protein CASSLLGLAGGNF.

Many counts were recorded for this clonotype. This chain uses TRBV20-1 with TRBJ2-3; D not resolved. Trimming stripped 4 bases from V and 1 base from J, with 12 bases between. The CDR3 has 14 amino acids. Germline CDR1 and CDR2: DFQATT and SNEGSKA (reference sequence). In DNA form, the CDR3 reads TGCAGTGCTATCTCTCCGTGGGGCACAGATACGCAGTATTTT. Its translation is CSAISPWGTDTQYF.

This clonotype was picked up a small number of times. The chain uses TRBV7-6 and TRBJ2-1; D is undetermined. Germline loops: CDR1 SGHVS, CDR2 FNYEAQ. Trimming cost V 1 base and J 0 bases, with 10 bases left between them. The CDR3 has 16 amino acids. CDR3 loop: CASSLVTAPSYNEQFF. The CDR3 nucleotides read TGTGCCAGCAGCTTAGTTACGGCACCCTCCTACAATGAGCAGTTCTTC.

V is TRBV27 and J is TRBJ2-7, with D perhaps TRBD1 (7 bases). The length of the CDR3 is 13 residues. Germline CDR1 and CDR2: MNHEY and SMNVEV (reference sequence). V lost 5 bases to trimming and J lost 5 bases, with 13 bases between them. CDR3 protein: CASSAVRGDEQYF. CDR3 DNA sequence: TGTGCCAGCAGTGCCGTCAGGGGGGACGAGCAGTACTTC.

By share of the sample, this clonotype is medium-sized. CDR3 in DNA: TGTGCCAGCAGCCTCGACAGAGATCAGCCCCAGCATTTT. Protein sequence: CASSLDRDQPQHF. The J gene is TRBJ1-5, the V gene TRBV5-6, with D possibly matching TRBD1 (5 bases). This CDR3 has 13 amino acids. Looked up from germline, CDR1 is SGHDT and CDR2 is YYEEEE. The V gene lost 4 bases and the J gene lost 5 bases, with 10 bases spanning the gap.